The 27 T cell receptor beta chains listed next were all sequenced from one sample in a study of human T cells and chemical hapten exposure. One entry per CDR3 protein, called by TCRdb with MiXCR from the RACE reads. The sample yields 39,000 or so distinct CDR3 sequences, just under 4% seen once. As to time point: patch test 1, 2 weeks after DPC sensitization. Specified treatment: therapeutic diphenylcyclopropenone sensitization with weekly scalp DPC. Total RNA was isolated from unfractionated whole blood. This material consisted of whole blood, taken in connection with sensitization to the hapten diphenylcyclopropenone (DPC). These TCRs come from a man aged 50 to 60 with alopecia areata. Some clones in this sample may be carry-over from other donors' samples.

This clonotype was observed many times. J is TRBJ2-1 and V is TRBV12-3 or TRBV12-4; the D gene is possibly TRBD1 (5 bases). This CDR3 has 15 amino acids. Trimming removed 6 bases from V and 4 bases from J, with 16 bases in between. CDR3 protein: CASRAGQQPYNEQFF. CDR3 bases: TGTGCCAGCAGGGCAGGGCAACAACCATACAATGAGCAGTTCTTC.

This clonotype has a handful of counts. The rearrangement uses TRBV19 and TRBJ2-3, with 11 positions matching TRBD1. Germline values: CDR1 LNHDA, CDR2 SQIVND (reference sequence). With V trimmed by 10 bases and J by 4 bases, 16 bases remained unmatched. CDR3 length equals 17 residues. In nucleotides, the CDR3 is TGTGCCACCAAGCAAGGGACAGGGGGTAACCCGGCAGATACGCAGTATTTT. Protein sequence: CATKQGTGGNPADTQYF.

Ten or more counts support this clonotype. The chain employs TRBV28 and TRBJ2-2, with D perhaps TRBD1 or TRBD2 (5 bases each). Germline V gene data show CDR1 as MDHEN and CDR2 as SYDVKM. The CDR3 totals 16 residues. V was pared by 5 bases and J by 7 bases, with 20 bases between. The CDR3 DNA reads TGTGCCAGCAGTAACCCGGACATGTCGGGGCTCGGGGAGCTGTTTTTT. This sequence encodes CASSNPDMSGLGELFF.

This clonotype was recorded at least ten times. J is TRBJ2-1 and V is TRBV7-9; no firm D call. This CDR3 has 13 residues. Per germline, CDR1 SEHNR and CDR2 FQNEAQ (reference sequence). Trimming removed 0 bases from V and 5 bases from J, with 5 bases in between. CDR3 sequence reads: CASSLAVDNEQFF. The CDR3, as DNA: TGTGCCAGCAGCTTAGCGGTCGACAATGAGCAGTTCTTC.

This clonotype was seen repeatedly, ten times or more. The V gene is TRBV27, the J gene TRBJ2-1, with TRBD1 as a possible D gene (5 bases). The germline V and J ends were trimmed by 1 base and 7 bases, with 8 bases remaining between them. This CDR3 spans 13 amino acids. From germline, CDR1 is MNHEY and CDR2 SMNVEV (reference sequence). The CDR3 reads CASSLFPGNEQFF. The CDR3 DNA reads as TGTGCCAGCAGTTTATTCCCAGGGAATGAGCAGTTCTTC.

The table lists this clonotype with many counts. The gene calls are TRBV20-1 and TRBJ2-7; 9 bases line up with TRBD1. V shed 5 bases and J 3 bases; nucleotides not matched to a gene: 8. There are 14 residues in the CDR3. In germline, CDR1 is DFQATT, CDR2 SNEGSKA (reference sequence). The CDR3 DNA is TGCAGTGCTCGTCCCGGGACAGGGAACTACGAGCAGTACTTC. It yields the protein CSARPGTGNYEQYF.

The gene calls are TRBV5-1 and TRBJ2-7, with D uncertain. Trimming cost V 0 bases and J 1 base, with 14 bases left between them. The germline V gene has CDR1 SGHRS and CDR2 YFSETQ. CDR3 length: 16 residues. The CDR3 here is CASSLAVSTESYEQYF. DNA of the CDR3: TGCGCCAGCAGCTTGGCCGTTAGCACAGAGTCCTACGAGCAGTACTTC.

As for this clonotype: This may be a read error: a much more frequent sequence differs by one nucleotide. The rearrangement uses TRBV20-1 and TRBJ2-7; D is possibly TRBD1 or TRBD2 (5 bases each). The CDR3 is 14 residues long. Germline V gene sequence: CDR1 DFQATT, CDR2 SNEGSKA (reference sequence). For the CDR3, the DNA is TGCGGTGCTATAATCCGGGACGGATTCTACGAGCAGTACTTC. It specifies CGAIIRDGFYEQYF.

This clonotype occurred many times. The chain's CDR3 is CASSYSGVLAGANVLTF. The CDR3 bases are TGTGCCAGCAGTTACAGCGGGGTACTAGCCGGGGCCAACGTCCTGACTTTC. This chain uses TRBV6-5 with TRBJ2-6; TRBD2 aligns across 7 bases. The CDR3 consists of 17 residues. J gave up 4 bases and V 2 bases, and 8 bases lay outside the gene matches. Germline V CDR1 and CDR2: MNHEY, SVGAGI.

This clonotype occurred many times. V is TRBV2 and J is TRBJ1-1; tentatively, D is TRBD1 (6 bases). Trimming left V 7 bases short and J 0 bases short, with 9 bases between. The CDR3 is 13 amino acids. CDR1 SNHLY and CDR2 FYNNEI come from the germline V gene. The CDR3 coding sequence is TGTGCCAGCAAGGACAGCCTGAACACTGAAGCTTTCTTT. Its protein product is CASKDSLNTEAFF.

This clonotype was recorded at least ten times. The J gene is TRBJ2-7, the V gene TRBV10-3; 8 bases agree with TRBD1. V lost 4 bases and J lost 2; bases outside the gene matches: 4. In germline, CDR1 is ENHRY, CDR2 SYGVKD. The CDR3 covers 14 residues. Here the CDR3 reads CAISAGTGAYEQYF. The CDR3 nucleotides are TGTGCCATCAGTGCCGGGACAGGAGCCTACGAGCAGTACTTC.

This clonotype was seen ten or more times. V usage is TRBV7-6 and J usage is TRBJ2-1; D remains ambiguous. Trimming left V 1 base short and J 4 bases short, with 2 bases between. Germline CDR1 and CDR2: SGHVS and FNYEAQ. This CDR3 has 12 residues. For the CDR3, the DNA is TGTGCCAGCAGCTTAGTTTACAATGAGCAGTTCTTC. Its translation: CASSLVYNEQFF.

There are many counts of this clonotype. Its ends do not fully match the called genes, so a read error is possible. The chain carries TRBV20-1 and TRBJ2-1, with TRBD2 identical over 9 bases. CDR1 is DFQATT and CDR2 is SNEGSKA in the germline V gene (reference sequence). The CDR3 length is 11 residues. CDR3 protein: CSARISGRLVF. CDR3 nucleotide sequence: TGCAGTGCTAGAATCAGCGGGAGGTTGGTCTTC.

This clonotype was seen repeatedly, ten times or more. The chain has TRBV7-9 and TRBJ1-1; tentative D call: TRBD1 (6 bases). The CDR3 has 14 amino acids. Germline-derived CDR1 and CDR2 are SEHNR and FQNEAQ (reference sequence). Trimming pared 5 bases from V and 1 base from J, leaving 11 bases between. CDR3 loop: CASSQGQTNTEAFF. CDR3 coding DNA: TGTGCCAGCAGCCAGGGACAAACGAACACTGAAGCTTTCTTT.

Remarks on this clonotype: This may be a read error, as it is one base from a much larger clone. The rearrangement uses TRBV12-3 or TRBV12-4 and TRBJ2-1; 8 bases agree with TRBD1. This CDR3 contains 13 residues. In nucleotides, the CDR3 is TGTGCCAGCAACCAACCAGGGGGCAATGAGCGGTTCTTC. It encodes CASNQPGGNERFF.

Concerning this clonotype itself: Possible read error: a much larger clone is one base away. The chain couples TRBV12-3 or TRBV12-4 to TRBJ2-7, with D unclear. V was cut by 2 bases and J by 5 bases, with 7 bases left in between. The CDR3 has 12 amino acids. The CDR3, as DNA: TGTGCCAGCAGTTTAAACAGCAACGAGCAGTACTTC. As protein: CASSLNSNEQYF.

This clonotype has ten or more counts. The chain uses TRBV24-1 and TRBJ2-1; TRBD1 agrees at 7 bases. The length of the CDR3 is 13 residues. V lost 7 bases to trimming and J lost 7 bases; unmatched junction nucleotides: 6. CDR1 is KGHDR and CDR2 is SFDVKD in the germline V gene. CDR3 region: CATSTLTGNEQFF. The DNA for the CDR3 is TGTGCCACCAGCACCTTGACAGGGAATGAGCAGTTCTTC.

The sample holds a few counts of this clonotype. The chain has TRBV28 and TRBJ1-1, with D perhaps TRBD1 (6 bases). This CDR3 has 14 residues. In germline, CDR1 is MDHEN, CDR2 SYDVKM. The ends were cut back, 6 bases at V and 4 bases at J, with 15 bases in the middle. The CDR3 protein is CASRERGGSTEAFF. For the CDR3, the DNA is TGTGCCAGCAGGGAAAGGGGGGGGTCCACTGAAGCTTTCTTT.

This clonotype was seen repeatedly, ten times or more. The J gene is TRBJ1-1, the V gene TRBV18; D unclear. The V gene lost 3 bases and the J gene lost 0 bases, with 5 bases spanning the gap. The length of the CDR3 is 13 residues. Germline CDR1 and CDR2: KGHSH and LQKENI. This CDR3 reads CASSPGLNTEAFF. CDR3 bases: TGTGCCAGCTCACCTGGACTGAACACTGAAGCTTTCTTT.

Ten or more counts support this clonotype. The chain is built from TRBV7-6 and TRBJ2-1; 8 bases match TRBD2. The CDR3 contains 14 residues. Germline V lookup: CDR1 SGHVS, CDR2 FNYEAQ. Germline trimming cut 5 bases from V and 2 bases from J; bases unmatched to any gene: 2. The CDR3: CASSPGLAYNEQFF. The DNA for the CDR3 is TGTGCCAGCAGCCCGGGACTAGCCTACAATGAGCAGTTCTTC.

The chain carries TRBV24-1 and TRBJ1-1; 7 nucleotides match TRBD1. The germline V gene encodes CDR1 KGHDR and CDR2 SFDVKD. Trimming removed 2 bases from V and 10 bases from J; junction bases left unmatched: 12. This CDR3 region has 15 residues. Here the CDR3 DNA reads TGTGCCACCAGTGATTCCGCACAGGGGACAAGGGGAGCTTTCTTT. As protein: CATSDSAQGTRGAFF.

The sample holds many counts of this clonotype. The chain uses TRBV11-2 and TRBJ1-4; D not resolved. V lost 3 bases and J lost 3, with 11 bases in between. The germline V gene has CDR1 SGHAT and CDR2 FQNNGV. The CDR3 is 15 amino acids. Here the CDR3 DNA reads TGTGCCAGCAGCTTCCAATTCGAACCTAATGAAAAACTGTTTTTT. It yields the protein CASSFQFEPNEKLFF. The full variable domain, with the rest looked up from reference TRBV11-2 and TRBJ1-4, is EAGVAQSPRYKIIEKRQSVAFWCNPISGHATLYWYQQILGQGPKLLIQFQNNGVVDDSQLPKDRFSAERLKGVDSTLKIQPAKLEDSAVYLCASSFQFEPNEKLFFGSGTQLSVL.

This clonotype has at least ten counts. V usage is TRBV18 and J usage is TRBJ1-1; D unresolved. Looked up from germline, CDR1 is KGHSH and CDR2 is LQKENI. Trimming took 3 bases from V and 1 from J, leaving 6 bases between them. The CDR3 has 13 residues. The CDR3 loop reads CASSPTENTEAFF. The CDR3 DNA is TGTGCCAGCTCACCCACCGAGAACACTGAAGCTTTCTTT. Supplemented by reference TRBV18 and TRBJ1-1, the full variable domain reads NAGVMQNPRHLVRRRGQEARLRCSPMKGHSHVYWYRQLPEEGLKFMVYLQKENIIDESGMPKERFSAEFPKEGPSILRIQQVVRGDSAAYFCASSPTENTEAFFGQGTRLTVV.

This clonotype was seen at least ten times. V usage is TRBV27 and J usage is TRBJ2-2; D gene uncertain. The CDR3 loop spans 15 amino acids. The germline CDR1 and CDR2 sequences are MNHEY and SMNVEV (reference sequence). Trimming stripped 0 bases from V and 2 bases from J, with 7 bases between. CDR3 residues: CASSLSNYNTGELFF. In nucleotides, the CDR3 is TGTGCCAGCAGTTTATCGAACTACAACACCGGGGAGCTGTTTTTT.

This clonotype occurred many times. The chain carries TRBV12-3 or TRBV12-4 and TRBJ1-3; no clear D gene. Trimming pared 1 base from V and 0 bases from J, leaving 7 bases between. The CDR3 runs to 15 residues. CDR3 sequence: CASSLGFGSGNTIYF. The CDR3 DNA sequence: TGTGCCAGCAGTTTAGGTTTTGGCTCTGGAAACACCATATATTTT.

The rearrangement joins TRBV30 to TRBJ1-1; D remains unclear. The CDR3 has 13 amino acids. The V end lost 2 bases, the J end lost 0 bases, and 7 bases lay between the germline ends. Looked up from germline, CDR1 is GTSNPN and CDR2 is SVGIG (reference sequence). The CDR3 coding sequence is TGTGCCTGGAGTCCCCAGTTGAACACTGAAGCTTTCTTT. It translates to CAWSPQLNTEAFF.

This clonotype showed up many times. The chain has TRBV12-3 or TRBV12-4 and TRBJ2-1; 11 nucleotides align to TRBD2. V was clipped by 5 bases and J by 7 bases; unmatched bases: 13. This CDR3 has 17 residues. The CDR3 sequence is CASSPSLAGVAGNEQFF. The CDR3 DNA reads as TGTGCCAGCAGTCCTTCACTAGCGGGAGTCGCGGGGAATGAGCAGTTCTTC.